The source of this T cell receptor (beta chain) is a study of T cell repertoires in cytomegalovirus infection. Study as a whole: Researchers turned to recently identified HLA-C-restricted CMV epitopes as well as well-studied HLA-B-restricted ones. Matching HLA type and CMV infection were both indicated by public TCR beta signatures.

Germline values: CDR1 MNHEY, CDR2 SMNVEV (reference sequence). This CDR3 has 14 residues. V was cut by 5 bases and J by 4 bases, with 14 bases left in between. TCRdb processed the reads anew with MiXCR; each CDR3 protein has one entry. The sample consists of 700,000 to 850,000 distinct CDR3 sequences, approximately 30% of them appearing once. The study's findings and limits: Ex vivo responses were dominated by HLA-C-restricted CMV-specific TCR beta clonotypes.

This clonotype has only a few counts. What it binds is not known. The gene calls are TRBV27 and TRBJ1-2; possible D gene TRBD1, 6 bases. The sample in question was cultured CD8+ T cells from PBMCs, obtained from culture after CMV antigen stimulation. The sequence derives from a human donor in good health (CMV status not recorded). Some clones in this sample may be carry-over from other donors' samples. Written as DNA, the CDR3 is TGTGCCAGCAGTCCACTACAGGACAGCTATGGCTACACCTTC. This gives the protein CASSPLQDSYGYTF.